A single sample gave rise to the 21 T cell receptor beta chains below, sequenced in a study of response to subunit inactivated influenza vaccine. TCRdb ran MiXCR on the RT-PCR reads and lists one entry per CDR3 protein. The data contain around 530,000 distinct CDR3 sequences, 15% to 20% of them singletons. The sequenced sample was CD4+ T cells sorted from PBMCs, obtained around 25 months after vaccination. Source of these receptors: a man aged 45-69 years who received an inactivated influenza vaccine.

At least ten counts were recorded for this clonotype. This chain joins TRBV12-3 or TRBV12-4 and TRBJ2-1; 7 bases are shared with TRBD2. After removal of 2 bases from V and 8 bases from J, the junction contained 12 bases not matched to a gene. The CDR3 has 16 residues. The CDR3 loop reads CASSLIRAGVLDEQFF. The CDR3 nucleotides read TGTGCCAGCAGTTTAATCCGGGCGGGAGTCTTGGATGAGCAGTTCTTC.

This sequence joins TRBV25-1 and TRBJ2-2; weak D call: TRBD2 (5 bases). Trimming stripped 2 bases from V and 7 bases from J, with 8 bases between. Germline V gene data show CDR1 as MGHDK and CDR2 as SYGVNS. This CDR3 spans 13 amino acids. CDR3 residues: CASSETRIGELFF. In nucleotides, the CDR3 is TGTGCCAGCAGTGAAACTAGGATCGGGGAGCTGTTTTTT.

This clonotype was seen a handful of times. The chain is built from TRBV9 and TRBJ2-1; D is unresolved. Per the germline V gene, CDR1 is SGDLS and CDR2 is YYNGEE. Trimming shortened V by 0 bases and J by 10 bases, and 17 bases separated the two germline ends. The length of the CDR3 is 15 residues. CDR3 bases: TGTGCCAGCAGCGTAGGCCGCGGAACTGGTGGGGAGCAGTTCTTC. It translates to CASSVGRGTGGEQFF.

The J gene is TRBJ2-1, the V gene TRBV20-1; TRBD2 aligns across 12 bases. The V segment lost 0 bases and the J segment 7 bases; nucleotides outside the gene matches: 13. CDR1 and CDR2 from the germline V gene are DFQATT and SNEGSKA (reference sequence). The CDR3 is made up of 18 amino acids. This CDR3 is CSARDGAPGTSGSNEQFF. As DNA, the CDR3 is TGCAGTGCTAGAGACGGGGCCCCCGGGACTAGCGGGTCAAATGAGCAGTTCTTC.

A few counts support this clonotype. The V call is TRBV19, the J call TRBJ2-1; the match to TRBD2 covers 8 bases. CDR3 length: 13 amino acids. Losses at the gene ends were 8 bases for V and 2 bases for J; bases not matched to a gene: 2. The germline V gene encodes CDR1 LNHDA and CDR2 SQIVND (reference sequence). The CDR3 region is CASGAGAYNEQFF. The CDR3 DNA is TGTGCCAGTGGAGCGGGAGCCTACAATGAGCAGTTCTTC.

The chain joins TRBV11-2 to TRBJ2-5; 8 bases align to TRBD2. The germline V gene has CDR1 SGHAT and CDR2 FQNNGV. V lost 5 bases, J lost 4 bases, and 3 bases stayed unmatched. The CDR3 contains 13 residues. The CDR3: CASSPGTRETQYF. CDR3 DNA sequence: TGTGCCAGCAGCCCCGGGACTAGAGAGACCCAGTACTTC.

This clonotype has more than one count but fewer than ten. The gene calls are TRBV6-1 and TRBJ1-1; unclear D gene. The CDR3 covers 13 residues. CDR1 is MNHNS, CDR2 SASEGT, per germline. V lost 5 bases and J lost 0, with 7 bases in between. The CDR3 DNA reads TGTGCCAGCAGTCCTCTCTTGAACACTGAAGCTTTCTTT. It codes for CASSPLLNTEAFF.

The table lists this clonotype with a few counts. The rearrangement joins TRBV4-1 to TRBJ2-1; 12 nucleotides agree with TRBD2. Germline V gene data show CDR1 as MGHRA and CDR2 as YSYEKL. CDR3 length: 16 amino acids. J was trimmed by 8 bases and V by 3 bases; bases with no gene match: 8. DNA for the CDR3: TGCGCCAGCAGCCAGGCTGGACTAGCGGGGCTGGATGAGCAGTTCTTC. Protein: CASSQAGLAGLDEQFF.

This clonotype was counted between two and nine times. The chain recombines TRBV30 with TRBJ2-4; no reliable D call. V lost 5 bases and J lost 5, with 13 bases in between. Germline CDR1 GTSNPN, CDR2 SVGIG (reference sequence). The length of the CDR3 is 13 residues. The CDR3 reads CAWGNTLQNIQYF. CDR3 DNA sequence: TGTGCCTGGGGGAACACCCTCCAAAACATTCAGTACTTC.

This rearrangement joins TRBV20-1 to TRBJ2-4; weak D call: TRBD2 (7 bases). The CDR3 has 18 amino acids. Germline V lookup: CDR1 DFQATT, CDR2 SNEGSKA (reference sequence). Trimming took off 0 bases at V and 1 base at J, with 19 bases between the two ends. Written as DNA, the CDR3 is TGCAGTGCTAGAGATATTCAGACGGGGGGCCTGGCCAAAAACATTCAGTACTTC. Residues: CSARDIQTGGLAKNIQYF.

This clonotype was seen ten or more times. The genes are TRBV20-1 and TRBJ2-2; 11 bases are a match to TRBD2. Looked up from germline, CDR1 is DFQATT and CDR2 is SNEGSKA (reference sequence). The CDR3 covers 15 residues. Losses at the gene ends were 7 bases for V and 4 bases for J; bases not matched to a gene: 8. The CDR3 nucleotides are TGCAGTGGAAGCCCCACTAGCGGGAGCACCGGGGAGCTGTTTTTT. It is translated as CSGSPTSGSTGELFF.

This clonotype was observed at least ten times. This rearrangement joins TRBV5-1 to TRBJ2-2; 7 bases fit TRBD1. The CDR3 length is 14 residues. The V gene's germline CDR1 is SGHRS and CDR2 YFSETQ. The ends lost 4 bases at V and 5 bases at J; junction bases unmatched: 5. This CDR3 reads CASSVGQLTGELFF. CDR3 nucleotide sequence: TGCGCCAGCAGCGTGGGACAGTTGACCGGGGAGCTGTTTTTT.

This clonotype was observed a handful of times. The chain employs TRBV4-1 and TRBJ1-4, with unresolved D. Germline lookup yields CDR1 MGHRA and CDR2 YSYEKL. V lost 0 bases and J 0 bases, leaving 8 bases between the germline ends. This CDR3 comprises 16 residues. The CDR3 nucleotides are TGCGCCAGCAGCCAAGATCCGGGTGCAACTAATGAAAAACTGTTTTTT. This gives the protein CASSQDPGATNEKLFF.

The CDR3 DNA reads TGTGCCAGCAGCTTTTCGTCGAACACCGGGGAGCTGTTTTTT. Its protein is CASSFSSNTGELFF. The chain is built from TRBV5-4 and TRBJ2-2, with unresolved D. V was clipped by 2 bases and J by 0 bases, with 5 bases between them. Germline values: CDR1 SGHNT, CDR2 YYREEE (reference sequence). The CDR3 extends over 14 amino acids.

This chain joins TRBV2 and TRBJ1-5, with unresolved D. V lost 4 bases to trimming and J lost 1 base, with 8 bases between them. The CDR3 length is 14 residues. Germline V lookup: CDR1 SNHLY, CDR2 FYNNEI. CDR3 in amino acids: CASSGTESNQPQHF. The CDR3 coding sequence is TGTGCCAGCAGTGGGACCGAAAGCAATCAGCCCCAGCATTTT. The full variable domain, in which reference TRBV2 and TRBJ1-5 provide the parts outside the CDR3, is EPEVTQTPSHQVTQMGQEVILRCVPISNHLYFYWYRQILGQKVEFLVSFYNNEISEKSEIFDDQFSVERPDGSNFTLKIRSTKLEDSAMYFCASSGTESNQPQHFGDGTRLSIL.

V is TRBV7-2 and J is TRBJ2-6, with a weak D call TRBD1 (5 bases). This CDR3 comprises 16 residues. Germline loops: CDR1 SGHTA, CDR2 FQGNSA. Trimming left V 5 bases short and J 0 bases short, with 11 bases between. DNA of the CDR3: TGTGCCAGCAGCCGTAGGGGAAACTCTGGGGCCAACGTCCTGACTTTC. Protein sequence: CASSRRGNSGANVLTF. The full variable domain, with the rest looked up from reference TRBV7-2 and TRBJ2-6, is GAGVSQSPSNKVTEKGKDVELRCDPISGHTALYWYRQSLGQGLEFLIYFQGNSAPDKSGLPSDRFSAERTGGSVSTLTIQRTQQEDSAVYLCASSRRGNSGANVLTFGAGSRLTVL.

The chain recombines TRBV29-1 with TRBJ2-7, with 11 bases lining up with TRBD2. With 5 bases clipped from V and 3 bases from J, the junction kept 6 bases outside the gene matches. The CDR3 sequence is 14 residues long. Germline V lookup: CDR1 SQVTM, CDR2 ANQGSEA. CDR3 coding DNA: TGCAGCGTTTCCTGGGGGACTAGCGGCTACGAGCAGTACTTC. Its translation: CSVSWGTSGYEQYF.

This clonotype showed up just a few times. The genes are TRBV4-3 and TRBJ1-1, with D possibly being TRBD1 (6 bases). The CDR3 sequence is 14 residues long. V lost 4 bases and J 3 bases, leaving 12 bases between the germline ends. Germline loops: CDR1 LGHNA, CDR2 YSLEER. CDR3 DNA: TGCGCCAGCAGCCCGGGTCGGGGGCACACTGAAGCTTTCTTT. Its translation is CASSPGRGHTEAFF.

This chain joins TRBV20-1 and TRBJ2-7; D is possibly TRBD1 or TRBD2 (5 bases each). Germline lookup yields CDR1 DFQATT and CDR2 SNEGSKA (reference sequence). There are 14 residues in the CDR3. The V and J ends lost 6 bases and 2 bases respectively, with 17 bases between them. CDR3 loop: CSASRGRRPYEQYF. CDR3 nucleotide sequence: TGCAGTGCGTCTAGGGGACGCCGCCCCTACGAGCAGTACTTC.

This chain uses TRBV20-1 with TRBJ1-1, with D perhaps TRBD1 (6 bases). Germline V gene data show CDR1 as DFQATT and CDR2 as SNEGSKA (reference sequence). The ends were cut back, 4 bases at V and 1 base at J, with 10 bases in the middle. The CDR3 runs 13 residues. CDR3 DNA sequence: TGCAGTGCTAAACAGGGACCGAACACTGAAGCTTTCTTT. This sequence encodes CSAKQGPNTEAFF.

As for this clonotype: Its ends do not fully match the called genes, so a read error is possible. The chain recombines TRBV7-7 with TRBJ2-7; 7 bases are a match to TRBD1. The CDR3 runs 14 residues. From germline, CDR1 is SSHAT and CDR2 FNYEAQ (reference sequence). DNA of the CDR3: TGTGCTAGCAGCTTATCGGGACAGACGGGAGAGCAGTACTTC. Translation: CASSLSGQTGEQYF. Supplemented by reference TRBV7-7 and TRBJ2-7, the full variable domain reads GAGVSQSPRYKVTKRGQDVTLRCDPISSHATLYWYQQALGQGPEFLTYFNYEAQPDKSGLPSDRFSAERPEGSISTLTIQRTEQRDSAMYRCASSLSGQTGEQYFGPGTRLTVT.